Listed below are T cell receptor beta chains from one sample, sequenced in a study of T cells in narcolepsy. Data came from immunoSEQ multiplex PCR; TCRdb stores just in-frame clones and leaves some out. The sample lists around 32,000 clones, roughly four fifths occurring once. The source material was CD45RA- memory CD4+ T cells from PBMCs. These receptors all stem from a human donor with narcolepsy. CDR3s include the opening cysteine and the closing phenylalanine or tryptophan. The D gene is left open where the match is weak. The listing skips clone size in some rows; elsewhere it reads once, few, many or a size class.

D gene,V gene,clone size,J gene,CDR3 DNA,CDR3 protein
NA,TRBV7-2,NA,TRBJ2-7,TGTGCCAGCAGCCCCGACAGGACCTCCTACGAGCAGTACTTC,CASSPDRTSYEQYF
NA,TRBV6-5,NA,TRBJ2-7,TGTGCCAGCAGTTTGGCGGATTCCTACGAGCAGTACTTC,CASSLADSYEQYF
NA,TRBV4-1,NA,TRBJ1-3,TGCGCCAGCAGTCGCGGGGGGATAATTCTGTATGGAAACACCATATATTTT,CASSRGGIILYGNTIYF
NA,TRBV19,NA,TRBJ2-3,TGTGCCAGTAACGTAAAGCTAGGGGTCGATACGCAGTATTTT,CASNVKLGVDTQYF
TRBD2,TRBV30,NA,TRBJ2-5,TGTGCCTGGACCGACGACACGGGGGGGACCCAGTACTTC,CAWTDDTGGTQYF
TRBD1,TRBV11-1,NA,TRBJ2-1,TGTGCCAGCAGCTCATCGACAGGACCCCGCAGGGGGAATGAGCAGTTCTTC,CASSSSTGPRRGNEQFF
TRBD1,TRBV15,NA,TRBJ2-7,TGTGCCACCAGCAGACTTGACAGGGAACAGTACTTC,CATSRLDREQYF
TRBD1,TRBV5-1,NA,TRBJ1-2,TGCGCCAGCAGCATTGTGCAGGGGGCGGCTGGCTACACCTTC,CASSIVQGAAGYTF
NA,TRBV28,NA,TRBJ2-6,TGTGCCAGCAGTTTATCCACCACAGTATCTGGGGCCAACGTCCTGACTTTC,CASSLSTTVSGANVLTF
NA,TRBV7-2,NA,TRBJ2-5,TGTGCCAGCAGCTTACCCCAATACAATCACGAGACCCAGTACTTC,CASSLPQYNHETQYF
NA,TRBV10-3,NA,TRBJ2-3,TGTGCCATCGTCGACAGCCCCACAGATACGCAGTATTTT,CAIVDSPTDTQYF
TRBD1,TRBV7-2,NA,TRBJ1-3,TGTGCCAGCAGCACCCCGGGACAGGGGCCATCTACTGGAAACACCATATATTTT,CASSTPGQGPSTGNTIYF
NA,TRBV5-4,NA,TRBJ2-1,TGTGCCAGCAGCTTGGCAGTGGTCCCCCGGGGTGAGCAGTTCTTC,CASSLAVVPRGEQFF
NA,TRBV5-8,NA,TRBJ2-3,TGTGCCAGCAGCTTGATGAGGGGATTCACAGATACGCAGTATTTT,CASSLMRGFTDTQYF
NA,TRBV6-6,NA,TRBJ1-6,TGTGCCAGCAGTTCGGGGGGGGCAGGCAATTCACCCCTCCACTTT,CASSSGGAGNSPLHF
NA,TRBV7-9,NA,TRBJ1-2,TGTGCCAGCAGCTTAGGCAGGGGTTCTAACTATGGCTACACCTTC,CASSLGRGSNYGYTF
TRBD2,TRBV2,NA,TRBJ2-7,TGTGCCAGCAGTGGACTAGCGGGAGGGCCCCGTGTGGACTCCTACGAGCAGTACTTC,CASSGLAGGPRVDSYEQYF
TRBD1,TRBV5-1,few,TRBJ1-2,TGCGCCAGCAGCTTGGCCGGGGGCAGGGGGCGAGGGAGCTATGGCTACACCTTC,CASSLAGGRGRGSYGYTF
NA,TRBV9,NA,TRBJ2-3,TGTGCCAGCAGCGTAGGAACAGGGTCGGAGACAGATACGCAGTATTTT,CASSVGTGSETDTQYF
NA,TRBV27,NA,TRBJ2-6,TGTGCCAGCAGTCCTCGCGAGGGGGCCAACGTCCTGACTTTC,CASSPREGANVLTF
TRBD2,TRBV2,NA,TRBJ2-7,TGTGCCAGCAGTGACCCTAGCGGGAGATCATCCTACGAGCAGTACTTC,CASSDPSGRSSYEQYF
NA,TRBV7-3,NA,TRBJ1-1,TGTGCCAGCAGCTTAACGCACAGAGAAGAAGCTTTCTTT,CASSLTHREEAFF
NA,TRBV11-2,NA,TRBJ2-1,TGTGCCAGCGCACAGGTTTTTGAGCAGTTCTTC,CASAQVFEQFF
TRBD1,TRBV2,NA,TRBJ1-4,TGTGCCAGCAGTGTCCAAGGGACAGGGGACGAAAAACTGTTTTTT,CASSVQGTGDEKLFF
NA,TRBV7-2,NA,TRBJ2-5,TGTGCCAGCAGCTTTTCGCGGTTGGGGGAGACCCAGTACTTC,CASSFSRLGETQYF
TRBD1,TRBV10-2,NA,TRBJ1-1,TGCGCCAGCAGCGACGGTAAGACAGGGCACACTGAAGCTTTCTTT,CASSDGKTGHTEAFF
TRBD2,TRBV11-2,NA,TRBJ2-1,TGTGCCAGCAGCCCCCGACTAGCGGCCGGGAGCTCCTACAATGAGCAGTTCTTC,CASSPRLAAGSSYNEQFF
NA,TRBV18,few,TRBJ1-1,TGTGCCAGTTCGACAGCGAACACTGAAGCTTTCTTT,CASSTANTEAFF
NA,TRBV14,few,TRBJ2-7,TGTGCCAGCAGCCAAGAGTGGAGCGCCGAGCAGTACTTC,CASSQEWSAEQYF
NA,TRBV5-1,NA,TRBJ2-7,TGCGCCAGCAGCTTGGGGGACATTAGGAGCTCCTACGAGCAGTACTTC,CASSLGDIRSSYEQYF
NA,TRBV6-1,NA,TRBJ1-3,TGTGCCAGCCGATTTAGGACAGAGAGAAACACCATATATTTT,CASRFRTERNTIYF
NA,TRBV7-3,NA,TRBJ2-3,TGTGCCAGCAGCTTAGGCCTAGCCACAGATACGCAGTATTTT,CASSLGLATDTQYF
NA,TRBV4-3,NA,TRBJ1-1,TGCGCCAGCAGCCAAGAAGGGGGGAACACTGAAGCTTTCTTT,CASSQEGGNTEAFF
NA,TRBV7-2,NA,TRBJ2-2,TGTGCCAGCAGCTTAAGGTCGGCCGGGGAGCTGTTTTTT,CASSLRSAGELFF
NA,TRBV4-1,NA,TRBJ1-2,TGCGCCAGCAGCCAAGAATCCAGTACGGACTATGGCTACACCTTC,CASSQESSTDYGYTF
NA,TRBV7-2,once,TRBJ2-5,TGTGCCAGCAGCTTAAAAACTGGCAGGGAAGAGACCCAGTACTTC,CASSLKTGREETQYF
TRBD2,TRBV9,NA,TRBJ2-5,TGTGCCAGCAGCGTAGGAGCGGGGGCACGGGAGACCCAGTACTTC,CASSVGAGARETQYF
TRBD1,TRBV9,NA,TRBJ1-5,TGTGCCAGCAGCGTTAATCAGGGGGGAGGGCCCCAGCATTTT,CASSVNQGGGPQHF
NA,TRBV2,NA,TRBJ1-2,TGTGCCAGGGACCCGGGGCGGAGCTTGAGATTTAACTATGGCTACACCTTC,CARDPGRSLRFNYGYTF
NA,TRBV28,NA,TRBJ2-7,TGTGCCAGCAGTCGGGACCAAACCTACGAGCAGTACTTC,CASSRDQTYEQYF
NA,TRBV27,NA,TRBJ2-7,TGTGCCAGCAGTAACTACAGGGACGAGCAGTACTTC,CASSNYRDEQYF
NA,TRBV19,NA,TRBJ2-5,TGTGCCAGTAGTGCCTCGACCCCAGAGACCCAGTACTTC,CASSASTPETQYF
TRBD2,TRBV5-1,NA,TRBJ2-5,TGCGCCAGCAGCTTGGTCGGGGGAGGGTACCAAGAGACCCAGTACTTC,CASSLVGGGYQETQYF
TRBD2,TRBV28,NA,TRBJ2-5,TGTGCCAGCAGTTCCCAACTAGCGGGAGGTGGAGAGACCCAGTACTTC,CASSSQLAGGGETQYF
NA,TRBV11-1,NA,TRBJ2-3,TGTGCCAGCAGCTTGGGTTTAGATACGCAGTATTTT,CASSLGLDTQYF
NA,TRBV6-5,NA,TRBJ1-5,TGTGCCAGCAGCCCCTCCGACACAAATCAGCCCCAGCATTTT,CASSPSDTNQPQHF
TRBD1,TRBV5-1,NA,TRBJ1-6,TGCGCCAGCAGCTTGGCGGGACAGGGGGATTCACCCCTCCACTTT,CASSLAGQGDSPLHF
NA,TRBV5-4,NA,TRBJ2-7,TGTGCCAGCAGCTTGTTGGGGGTTCCCTACGAGCAGTACTTC,CASSLLGVPYEQYF
NA,TRBV7-2,once,TRBJ1-1,TGTGCCAGCAGCTTAGCGGGGTTGAGGGTTCAGGCTTTCTTT,CASSLAGLRVQAFF
NA,TRBV5-1,NA,TRBJ1-1,TGCGCCAGCAGCTTATATCAGGGCGACACTGAAGCTTTCTTT,CASSLYQGDTEAFF
NA,TRBV7-2,few,TRBJ2-7,TGTGCCAGCAGCTTTTATCCTTCCTACGAGCAGTACTTC,CASSFYPSYEQYF
NA,TRBV28,NA,TRBJ1-5,TGTGCCAGCTTTCCTCCCAATCAGCCCCAGCATTTT,CASFPPNQPQHF
TRBD2,TRBV9,NA,TRBJ2-7,TGTGCCAGCAGTAAACAGGGGAGGACTAGCGGGTCCTACGAGCAGTACTTC,CASSKQGRTSGSYEQYF
NA,TRBV30,NA,TRBJ2-3,TGTGCCTGGAGTGTATCTGACAGCGGAAGAACAGATACGCAGTATTTT,CAWSVSDSGRTDTQYF
TRBD1,TRBV6-5,once,TRBJ1-1,TGTGCCAGCACCGCTCCGGGACAGGGGAGCCCTGAAGCTTTCTTT,CASTAPGQGSPEAFF